The next 19 T cell receptor beta chains were all read from a single sample in a study of blood T cell repertoires in COVID-19. Clones were sequenced by immunoSEQ multiplex PCR, and TCRdb holds only the in-frame ones, with some missing. Of approximately 240,000 clones listed, around 82% were seen once; the top ten hold roughly 4.6%. The sequenced sample consisted of peripheral blood. These receptors were obtained from an elderly woman with active or convalescent COVID-19.

This chain joins TRBV4-1 and TRBJ1-5; 8 bases are a match to TRBD1. In germline, CDR1 is MGHRA, CDR2 YSYEKL. The CDR3 contains 18 residues. After removal of 5 bases from V and 2 bases from J, the junction contained 14 bases not matched to a gene. The CDR3 region has the DNA TGCGCCAGCAGCTTCGGACCAATAGGACAGGGAGGCAATCAGCCCCAGCATTTT. It translates to CASSFGPIGQGGNQPQHF.

V is TRBV9 and J is TRBJ1-4, with 10 bases lining up with TRBD1. Germline V gene sequence: CDR1 SGDLS, CDR2 YYNGEE. With V trimmed by 0 bases and J by 6 bases, 2 bases remained unmatched. The CDR3 loop spans 15 amino acids. CDR3 loop: CASSVVGTGDEKLFF. The CDR3 DNA is TGTGCCAGCAGCGTAGTAGGGACAGGGGATGAAAAACTGTTTTTT.

This sequence joins TRBV10-3 and TRBJ1-2; TRBD1 is a possible D gene (6 bases). V lost 1 base and J lost 8, with 11 bases in between. CDR3 size: 13 residues. CDR1 ENHRY and CDR2 SYGVKD come from the germline V gene. CDR3 amino acids: CAISEWTDRGYTF. The CDR3 DNA is TGTGCCATCAGTGAGTGGACAGATAGGGGCTACACCTTC.

The gene calls are TRBV28 and TRBJ2-3, with no clear D. Germline V gives CDR1 MDHEN, CDR2 SYDVKM. V was pared by 6 bases and J by 7 bases, with 8 bases between. The CDR3 sequence is 11 residues long. This CDR3 reads CASRRGNTQYF. DNA of the CDR3: TGTGCCAGCAGGAGAGGAAATACGCAGTATTTT.

This clone has only a few counts. The chain joins TRBV2 to TRBJ2-2; 10 bases match TRBD1. Germline lookup yields CDR1 SNHLY and CDR2 FYNNEI. This CDR3 is 16 amino acids long. The V gene end was trimmed by 8 bases and the J gene end by 0 bases; junction bases not matched to a gene: 6. CDR3 loop: CASGDRGPSNTGELFF. In nucleotides, the CDR3 is TGTGCCAGCGGGGACAGGGGTCCCTCGAACACCGGGGAGCTGTTTTTT.

V gene TRBV10-3 combines with J gene TRBJ2-5, with D possibly TRBD2 on 7 matching bases. Trimming took 6 bases from V and 5 from J, leaving 13 bases between them. The CDR3 has 13 amino acids. The germline V gene has CDR1 ENHRY and CDR2 SYGVKD. CDR3 protein: CAIRKQGGETQYF. The CDR3 DNA reads as TGTGCCATCAGAAAACAGGGAGGGGAGACCCAGTACTTC.

The chain is built from TRBV5-1 and TRBJ2-5; D might be TRBD2 (7 bases). V was trimmed by 4 bases and J by 0 bases, leaving 16 bases between them. The V gene's germline CDR1 is SGHRS and CDR2 YFSETQ. The CDR3 covers 16 residues. The CDR3 DNA follows: TGCGCCAGCAGCGGGGGGGCGACAGATTACCAAGAGACCCAGTACTTC. It yields the protein CASSGGATDYQETQYF.

The CDR3 DNA reads TGTGCCAGCTCACCACCGTTACGCGTCAGGGTTGGAAACACCATATATTTT. Protein product: CASSPPLRVRVGNTIYF. The rearrangement joins TRBV18 to TRBJ1-3; TRBD1 is a possible D gene (5 bases). V lost 0 bases to trimming and J lost 3 bases, with 15 bases between them. Germline CDR1 is KGHSH and CDR2 is LQKENI. This CDR3 has 17 amino acids.

The rearrangement links TRBV4-1 to TRBJ1-4; 7 bases are a match to TRBD1. With 7 bases clipped from V and 0 bases from J, the junction kept 2 bases outside the gene matches. This CDR3 comprises 14 residues. Germline CDR1 is MGHRA and CDR2 is YSYEKL. The CDR3 sequence is CASNRGATNEKLFF. The CDR3 DNA reads as TGCGCCAGCAACAGGGGAGCAACTAATGAAAAACTGTTTTTT.

The gene calls are TRBV7-2 and TRBJ2-1, with 8 bases identical to TRBD2. With V trimmed by 3 bases and J by 9 bases, 10 bases remained unmatched. CDR1 SGHTA and CDR2 FQGNSA come from the germline V gene. The CDR3 sequence is 15 residues long. The CDR3 nucleotides read TGTGCCAGCAGCTTCACGGGGGGGAGTCGAGGTGAGCAGTTCTTC. Translating it yields CASSFTGGSRGEQFF.

V and J are TRBV9 and TRBJ2-1; 10 nucleotides agree with TRBD2. V trimming: 3 bases; J trimming: 1 base; junction bases outside the gene matches: 1. The CDR3 runs 15 residues. From germline, CDR1 is SGDLS and CDR2 YYNGEE. Here the CDR3 reads CASSDSGRSYNEQFF. CDR3 DNA sequence: TGTGCCAGCAGCGATAGCGGGAGGTCCTACAATGAGCAGTTCTTC.

The chain employs TRBV20-1 and TRBJ2-5; 10 bases are a match to TRBD1. The CDR3 extends over 15 amino acids. With V trimmed by 3 bases and J by 2 bases, 6 bases remained unmatched. The germline V gene encodes CDR1 DFQATT and CDR2 SNEGSKA (reference sequence). CDR3 loop: CSASHPGQGQETQYF. Written as DNA, the CDR3 is TGCAGTGCTAGTCACCCGGGACAGGGGCAAGAGACCCAGTACTTC.

This clone was observed a few times. The chain joins TRBV21-1 to TRBJ1-1; the D call of TRBD1 is as the table states it, not checked on the DNA. TRBV21-1 is designated a pseudogene. The CDR3 spans 15 residues. CDR3 sequence reads: CAGRSYRTVNTEAFF. The CDR3 DNA reads TGTGCCGGAAGGTCGTATAGGACAGTGAACACTGAAGCTTTCTTT.

This clone was observed a handful of times. The chain recombines TRBV18 with TRBJ1-4; TRBD1 matches 7 bases. The CDR3 runs 15 residues. The V gene's germline CDR1 is KGHSH and CDR2 LQKENI. V shed 1 base and J 5 bases; nucleotides not matched to a gene: 4. CDR3 region: CASSPRTGQNEKLFF. DNA of the CDR3: TGTGCCAGCTCACCACGGACAGGTCAAAATGAAAAACTGTTTTTT.

With regard to this clone: The same CDR3 also results from other DNA sequences found in this sample. The rearrangement links TRBV5-1 to TRBJ2-5; D might be TRBD1 (6 bases). V was trimmed by 4 bases and J by 2 bases, leaving 9 bases between them. CDR3 length: 13 amino acids. Germline CDR1 reads SGHRS; CDR2 reads YFSETQ. CDR3 in DNA: TGCGCCAGCAGCCCAGGACAGCAAGAGACCCAGTACTTC. Its protein product is CASSPGQQETQYF.

This chain connects TRBV6-5 to TRBJ1-1; 8 bases line up with TRBD1. Looked up from germline, CDR1 is MNHEY and CDR2 is SVGAGI. With 6 bases clipped from V and 5 bases from J, the junction kept 11 bases outside the gene matches. This CDR3 is 15 amino acids long. CDR3 in DNA: TGTGCCAGCAGGGGCTGGAGGACAGGGTGGACTGAAGCTTTCTTT. Translated, it gives CASRGWRTGWTEAFF.

The chain employs TRBV4-2 and TRBJ2-1; D remains unclear. CDR1 and CDR2 (germline): LGHNA, YNFKEQ. V was trimmed by 4 bases and J by 7 bases, leaving 17 bases between them. The CDR3 has 15 residues. The CDR3 nucleotides are TGTGCCAGCAGCCCCAGGTGGCGAGCCGAGAATGAGCAGTTCTTC. It codes for CASSPRWRAENEQFF.

The gene calls are TRBV25-1 and TRBJ1-1, with D uncertain. Trimming took 1 base from V and 10 from J, leaving 13 bases between them. This CDR3 region has 13 residues. CDR1 MGHDK and CDR2 SYGVNS come from the germline V gene. The CDR3 DNA reads TGTGCCAGCAGTGAATCCGGGTCATCCAGAGCTTTCTTT. Its protein is CASSESGSSRAFF.

This clone was counted a few times. The chain carries TRBV7-9 and TRBJ2-7, with D possibly being TRBD1 (6 bases). The germline CDR1 and CDR2 sequences are SEHNR and FQNEAQ (reference sequence). The length of the CDR3 is 13 residues. Trimming took 1 base from V and 5 from J, leaving 9 bases between them. CDR3 sequence reads: CASSLGTVNEQYF. The CDR3, as DNA: TGTGCCAGCAGCTTAGGGACAGTGAACGAGCAGTACTTC.